Shown below are 16 T cell receptor beta chains from a single sample sequenced in a study of blood T cell repertoires in COVID-19. TCRdb's copy holds only in-frame clones and misses some; the assay was immunoSEQ multiplex PCR. The data contain about 220,000 clones, 85% to 90% of them singletons. Sequenced sample: PBMCs or T cells enriched from blood (not recorded which). The receptors were sampled from a woman between 18 and 30 years old in a cohort exposed to, infected with or recovered from COVID-19 (not recorded which).

The CDR3 DNA sequence: TGCAGTGCTAGTACTCTCGGGACAGCTAATGAAAAACTGTTTTTT. Amino acid sequence: CSASTLGTANEKLFF. V gene TRBV20-1 combines with J gene TRBJ1-4; 7 bases are a match to TRBD1. This CDR3 has 15 residues. Looked up from germline, CDR1 is DFQATT and CDR2 is SNEGSKA (reference sequence). V lost 3 bases, J lost 3 bases, and 7 bases stayed unmatched.

The chain uses TRBV4-2 and TRBJ2-5; D might be TRBD2 (7 bases). CDR1 is LGHNA, CDR2 YNFKEQ, per germline. The V end lost 1 base, the J end lost 2 bases, and 14 bases lay between the germline ends. This CDR3 has 16 amino acids. CDR3 protein: CASSQVGGGLQETQYF. CDR3 bases: TGTGCCAGCAGCCAAGTGGGCGGGGGCCTTCAAGAGACCCAGTACTTC.

The J gene is TRBJ1-1, the V gene TRBV19; no clear D gene. The germline V gene encodes CDR1 LNHDA and CDR2 SQIVND (reference sequence). The CDR3 is 13 amino acids. V lost 0 bases, J lost 2 bases, and 4 bases lay in between. The CDR3 DNA reads as TGTGCCAGTAGTATAGATCTAAACACTGAAGCTTTCTTT. It is translated as CASSIDLNTEAFF.

The rearrangement joins TRBV28 to TRBJ1-5, with a weak D call TRBD1 (5 bases). The ends were cut back, 2 bases at V and 5 bases at J, with 7 bases in the middle. In germline, CDR1 is MDHEN, CDR2 SYDVKM. The CDR3 runs 13 residues. This CDR3 is CASSLQTDQPQHF. The DNA of the CDR3 is TGTGCCAGCAGTTTACAGACAGATCAGCCCCAGCATTTT.

This clone has just a few counts. This sequence joins TRBV2 and TRBJ1-5; unclear D gene. This CDR3 has 14 residues. Trimming took off 7 bases at V and 5 bases at J, with 15 bases between the two ends. CDR1 is SNHLY and CDR2 is FYNNEI in the germline V gene. CDR3 sequence reads: CASTQMALDQPQHF. For the CDR3, the DNA is TGTGCCAGCACCCAAATGGCCCTTGATCAGCCCCAGCATTTT.

Turning to this clone: The same CDR3 can be traced to other DNA sequences in this sample. The rearrangement joins TRBV5-1 to TRBJ2-3; 12 positions agree with TRBD2. The germline V gene has CDR1 SGHRS and CDR2 YFSETQ. The CDR3 runs 17 residues. The junction had 5 bases not matched to a gene; V was cut back by 0 bases and J by 3 bases. CDR3 sequence reads: CASSLAASGGATDTQYF. CDR3 nucleotide sequence: TGCGCCAGCAGCTTGGCGGCTAGCGGGGGGGCGACAGATACGCAGTATTTT.

The genes are TRBV14 and TRBJ1-3; D may be TRBD1 (5 bases). The V gene's germline CDR1 is SGHDN and CDR2 FVKESK. The CDR3 sequence is 18 residues long. The V gene lost 4 bases and the J gene lost 2 bases, with 21 bases spanning the gap. The DNA of the CDR3 is TGTGCCAGCAGCCCAACCCGGGACTTCCCGGAGACTGGAAACACCATATATTTT. Translating it yields CASSPTRDFPETGNTIYF.

The chain uses TRBV5-6 and TRBJ1-2; TRBD1 might be the D (5 bases). The CDR3 sequence is 14 residues long. Trimming left V 4 bases short and J 4 bases short, with 14 bases between. The germline gives CDR1 SGHDT, CDR2 YYEEEE. CDR3 loop: CASSPPTEGYGYTF. The CDR3 coding sequence is TGTGCCAGCAGCCCCCCGACAGAAGGCTATGGCTACACCTTC.

This clone has a single count. V usage is TRBV2 and J usage is TRBJ1-5; D is ambiguous. The germline V and J ends were trimmed by 5 bases and 4 bases, with 9 bases remaining between them. The CDR3 contains 13 residues. Germline V gene sequence: CDR1 SNHLY, CDR2 FYNNEI. CDR3 sequence reads: CASSRSPNQPQHF. Here the CDR3 DNA reads TGTGCCAGCAGTCGGAGCCCTAATCAGCCCCAGCATTTT.

V is TRBV6-1 and J is TRBJ2-1, with 10 nucleotides matching TRBD1. This CDR3 is 15 amino acids long. J lost 3 bases, V lost 1 base, and 0 bases had no gene match. Germline CDR1 and CDR2: MNHNS and SASEGT. The CDR3 region has the DNA TGTGCCAGCAGTGAAGGGACAGGGGGCTACAATGAGCAGTTCTTC. Protein product: CASSEGTGGYNEQFF.

The gene calls are TRBV7-9 and TRBJ2-1; 14 nucleotides agree with TRBD2. V dropped 3 bases and J dropped 8; count of bases not matched to a gene: 6. This CDR3 comprises 16 residues. Germline-derived CDR1 and CDR2 are SEHNR and FQNEAQ (reference sequence). The CDR3 region has the DNA TGTGCCAGCAGCTTCTACCAGACTAGCGGGAGGGATGAGCAGTTCTTC. Amino acid sequence: CASSFYQTSGRDEQFF. The variable domain in full, with the rest retrieved from reference TRBV7-9 and TRBJ2-1, is DTGVSQNPRHKITKRGQNVTFRCDPISEHNRLYWYRQTLGQGPEFLTYFQNEAQLEKSRLLSDRFSAERPKGSFSTLEIQRTEQGDSAMYLCASSFYQTSGRDEQFFGPGTRLTVL.

V is TRBV28 and J is TRBJ1-2, with a possible D match to TRBD1 (5 bases). Between the trimmed V and J ends, which lost 1 base and 2 bases, there was a span of 17 bases. This CDR3 region has 17 residues. CDR1 is MDHEN and CDR2 is SYDVKM in the germline V gene. The CDR3 bases are TGTGCCAGCAGTTTATCAGGGATAGGGGCAAGGAACTATGGCTACACCTTC. This gives the protein CASSLSGIGARNYGYTF.

As to this clone: At one of its ends the junction is not consistent with the germline gene, which may arise from a read error. The chain joins TRBV6-1 to TRBJ2-7, with 9 bases identical to TRBD1. The germline gives CDR1 MNHNS, CDR2 SASEGT. CDR3 length: 12 residues. DNA for the CDR3: TGTGCCAGCAGTGAAGCTGAGGGACAGGGAATATTC. Protein: CASSEAEGQGIF.

The chain employs TRBV2 and TRBJ1-4, with D possibly TRBD1 on 5 matching bases. The CDR3 runs 13 residues. V dropped 7 bases and J dropped 1 base, with 7 bases sitting between them. Germline CDR1 and CDR2: SNHLY and FYNNEI. The CDR3 DNA sequence: TGTGCCAGCAACGGGGGAACTAATGAAAAACTGTTTTTT. Its protein product is CASNGGTNEKLFF.

J is TRBJ1-2 and V is TRBV5-4; D perhaps matches TRBD1 (6 bases). V was cut by 3 bases and J by 3 bases, with 12 bases left in between. The CDR3 spans 14 residues. In germline, CDR1 is SGHNT, CDR2 YYREEE (reference sequence). CDR3 sequence: CASSWDAGDYGYTF. Here the CDR3 DNA reads TGTGCCAGCAGCTGGGACGCAGGGGACTATGGCTACACCTTC.

This clone was recorded once. The CDR3: CASNSGGNTEAFF. The CDR3 region has the DNA TGTGCCAGCAACAGCGGCGGGAACACTGAAGCTTTCTTT. V and J are TRBV28 and TRBJ1-1; D gene ambiguous. V was cut by 7 bases and J by 1 base, with 10 bases left in between. CDR1 is MDHEN and CDR2 is SYDVKM in the germline V gene. This CDR3 has 13 residues.